This T cell receptor (beta chain) came from a study of Graves' ophthalmopathy and Graves' hyperthyroidism. The overall study: Stable hyperthyroidism referred to disease that showed no ophthalmopathy within 18 months of follow-up. Regarding the study as a whole: The model's ophthalmopathy progression predictions had more than 55% sensitivity and less than 85% specificity.

This clonotype occurred many times. What it binds is not known. Amplified material comprised TCR beta CDR3 regions derived from RNA transcripts. First-round RT-PCR used HTBI primers; second-round multiplex PCR followed. TCRdb fed the multiplex PCR reads into MiXCR, producing one record per CDR3 protein. The profile covers about 1.1 million distinct CDR3 sequences, with 35% to 45% appearing a single time and approximately 10% taken by the ten largest. Eligible hyperthyroidism cases comprised new diagnoses of under 2 months' duration in individuals aged 18 to 65. In germline, CDR1 is SGHRS, CDR2 YFSETQ. CDR3 length: 16 residues. The J segment lost 2 bases and the V segment lost 4 bases, leaving 6 bases of the junction unmatched.

Input material: peripheral blood or thyroid tissue (not recorded which). The rearrangement links TRBV5-1 to TRBJ2-2; 9 nucleotides match TRBD2. This sequence originates from an adult man with Graves' hyperthyroidism. DNA for the CDR3: TGCGCCAGCAGCCCGAGCGGGGGGTCTAACACCGGGGAGCTGTTTTTT. Amino acids: CASSPSGGSNTGELFF.